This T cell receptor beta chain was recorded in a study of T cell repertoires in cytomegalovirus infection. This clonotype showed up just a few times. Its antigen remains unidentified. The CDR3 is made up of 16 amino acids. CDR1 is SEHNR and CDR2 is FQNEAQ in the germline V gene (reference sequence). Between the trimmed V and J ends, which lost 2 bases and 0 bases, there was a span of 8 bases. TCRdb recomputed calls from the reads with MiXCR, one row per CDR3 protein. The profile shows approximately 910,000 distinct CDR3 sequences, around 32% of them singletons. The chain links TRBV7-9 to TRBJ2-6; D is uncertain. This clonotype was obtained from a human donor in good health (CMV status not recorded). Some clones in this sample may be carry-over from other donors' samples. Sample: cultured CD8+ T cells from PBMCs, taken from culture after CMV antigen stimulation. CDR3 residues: CASSLKVFSGANVLTF. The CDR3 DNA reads TGTGCCAGCAGCTTAAAAGTTTTCTCTGGGGCCAACGTCCTGACTTTC.